This T cell receptor (beta chain) was captured in a study of shared clonotypes between healthy human individuals. Sequencing was performed with immunoSEQ multiplex PCR; in TCRdb, only in-frame clones are kept and a portion is missing. Seen here are about 2.3 million clones, more than 80% observed once, and the top ten hold around 0.4%. As to this clone: Its matching antigen is unknown.

Subsets obtained from CD4+ cells comprised CD45RA+ naive and CD45RA-negative memory cells. Whole-study findings and limits: Non-shared clonotypes displayed generation probabilities falling below those of clonotypes present in all four donors.

The CDR3 runs 13 residues. Trimming stripped 10 bases from V and 7 bases from J, with 20 bases between. Germline CDR1 reads ENHRY; CDR2 reads SYGVKD. The chain employs TRBV10-3 and TRBJ2-7; D possibly corresponds to TRBD2 (5 bases). The receptor was derived from a man aged 18-30 years in good health. Some clones in this sample may be carry-over from other donors' samples. The sequencing sample was made of naive CD4+ T cells from PBMCs. The subset was: CD45RA+ positively selected. CDR3 DNA: TGTGCCACCAGATCGGGTGGGAGCTTGGAGCAGTACTTC. Translated, it gives CATRSGGSLEQYF.